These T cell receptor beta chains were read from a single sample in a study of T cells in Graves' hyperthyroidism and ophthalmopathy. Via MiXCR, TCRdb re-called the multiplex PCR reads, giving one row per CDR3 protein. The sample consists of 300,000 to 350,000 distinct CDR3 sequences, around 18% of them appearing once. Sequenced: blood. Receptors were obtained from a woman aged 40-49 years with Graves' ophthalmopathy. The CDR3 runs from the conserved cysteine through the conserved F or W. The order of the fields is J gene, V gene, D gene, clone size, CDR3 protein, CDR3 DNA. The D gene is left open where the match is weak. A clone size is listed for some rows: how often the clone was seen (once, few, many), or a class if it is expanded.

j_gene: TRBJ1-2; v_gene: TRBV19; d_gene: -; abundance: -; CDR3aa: CASSIPQGRGCTF; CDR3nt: TGTGCCAGTAGTATTCCCCAGGGGAGAGGCTGCACCTTC
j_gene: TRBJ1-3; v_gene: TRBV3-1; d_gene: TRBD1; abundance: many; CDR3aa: CASSQVGQLSGNTIYF; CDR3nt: TGTGCCAGCAGCCAAGTGGGACAGCTCTCTGGAAACACCATATATTTT
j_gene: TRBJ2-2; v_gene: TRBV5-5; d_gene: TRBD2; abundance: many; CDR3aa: CASSFARRTSGRALDTGELFF; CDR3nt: TGTGCCAGCAGCTTTGCCCGAAGAACTAGCGGGAGGGCCCTCGACACCGGGGAGCTGTTTTTT
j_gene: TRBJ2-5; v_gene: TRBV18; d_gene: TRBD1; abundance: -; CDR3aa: CASSPTDRGETQYF; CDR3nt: TGTGCCAGCTCACCAACCGACAGGGGAGAGACCCAGTACTTC
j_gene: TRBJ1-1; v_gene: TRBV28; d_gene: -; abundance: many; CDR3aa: CASSLPDRFAMNTEAFF; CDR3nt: TGTGCCAGCAGTTTACCTGACAGGTTCGCCATGAACACTGAAGCTTTCTTT
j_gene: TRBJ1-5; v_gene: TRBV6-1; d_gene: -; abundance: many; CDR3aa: CASSESQIQPQHF; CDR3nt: TGTGCCAGCAGTGAAAGCCAGATCCAGCCCCAGCATTTT
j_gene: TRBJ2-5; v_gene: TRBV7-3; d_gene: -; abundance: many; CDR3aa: CASSATGGGETQYF; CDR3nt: TGTGCCAGCAGCGCAACAGGGGGGGGAGAGACCCAGTACTTC
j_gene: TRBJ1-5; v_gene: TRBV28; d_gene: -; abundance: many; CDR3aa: CASSLNPMSSNQPQHF; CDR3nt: TGTGCCAGCAGTTTGAACCCCATGAGTAGCAATCAGCCCCAGCATTTT
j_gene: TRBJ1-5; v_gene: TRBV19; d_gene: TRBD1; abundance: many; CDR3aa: CASNRGRQPQHF; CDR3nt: TGTGCCAGTAATAGGGGGCGGCAGCCCCAGCATTTT
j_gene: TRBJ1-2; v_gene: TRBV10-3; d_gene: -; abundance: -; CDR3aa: CATSLASQSSNYGYNF; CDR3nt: TGTGCCACCTCACTGGCCAGCCAATCCTCTAACTATGGCTACAACTTC
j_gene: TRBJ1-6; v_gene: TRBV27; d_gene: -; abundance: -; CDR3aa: CASSPPHSPLHF; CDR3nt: TGTGCCAGCAGCCCTCCCCATTCACCCCTCCACTTT
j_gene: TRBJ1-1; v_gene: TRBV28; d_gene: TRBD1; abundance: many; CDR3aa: CASSRGPAAFF; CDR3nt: TGTGCCAGCAGTAGGGGGCCAGCAGCTTTCTTT
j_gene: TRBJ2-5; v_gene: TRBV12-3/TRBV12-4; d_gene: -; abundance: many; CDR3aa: CASSLPSGTTLEAQYF; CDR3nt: TGTGCCAGCAGTTTGCCCTCTGGGACAACCTTGGAGGCCCAGTACTTC
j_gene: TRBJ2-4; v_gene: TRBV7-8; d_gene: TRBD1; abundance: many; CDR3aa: CASSLEGAALVPRKNIQYF; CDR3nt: TGTGCCAGCAGCTTAGAGGGGGCAGCGCTCGTTCCCCGCAAAAACATTCAGTACTTC
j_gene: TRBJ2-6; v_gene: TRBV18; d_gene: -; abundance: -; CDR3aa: CASSPSDSGANVLTF; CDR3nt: TGTGCCAGCTCACCCTCAGACTCTGGGGCCAACGTCCTGACTTTC
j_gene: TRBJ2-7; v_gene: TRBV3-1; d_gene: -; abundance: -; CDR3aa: CASSQDIGESYEQYF; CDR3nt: TGTGCCAGCAGCCAAGATATTGGGGAGTCCTACGAGCAGTACTTC
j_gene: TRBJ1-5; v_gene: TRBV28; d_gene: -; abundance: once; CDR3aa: CASSFAGGQPQHF; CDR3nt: TGTGCCAGCAGTTTCGCAGGAGGTCAGCCCCAGCATTTT
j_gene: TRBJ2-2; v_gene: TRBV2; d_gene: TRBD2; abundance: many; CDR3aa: CASSGASGNTGELFF; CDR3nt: TGTGCCAGCAGTGGGGCTAGCGGGAACACCGGGGAGCTGTTTTTT
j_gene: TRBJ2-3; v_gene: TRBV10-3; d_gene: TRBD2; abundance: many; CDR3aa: CAISRLAPGTDTQYF; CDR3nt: TGTGCCATCAGTCGACTAGCCCCTGGCACAGATACGCAGTATTTT
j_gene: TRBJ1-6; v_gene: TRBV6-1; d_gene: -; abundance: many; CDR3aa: CASTSGQTYNSPLHF; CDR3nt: TGTGCCAGCACCTCCGGACAAACCTATAATTCACCCCTCCACTTT
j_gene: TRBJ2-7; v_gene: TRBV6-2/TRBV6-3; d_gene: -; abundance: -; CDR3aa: CASSPLPGTHSYEQYF; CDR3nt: TGTGCCAGCAGCCCCCTCCCCGGGACTCACTCCTACGAGCAGTACTTC
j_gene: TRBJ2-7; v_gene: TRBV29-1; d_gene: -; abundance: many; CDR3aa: CSVGVGNYEQYF; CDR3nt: TGCAGCGTTGGGGTCGGGAACTACGAGCAGTACTTC
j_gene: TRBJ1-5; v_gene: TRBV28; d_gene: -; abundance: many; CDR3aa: CASNRWDEGNQPQHF; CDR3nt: TGTGCCAGCAACCGGTGGGACGAGGGCAATCAGCCCCAGCATTTT
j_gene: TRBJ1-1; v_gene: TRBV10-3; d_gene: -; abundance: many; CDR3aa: CAISDGQYTEAFF; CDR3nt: TGTGCCATCAGTGATGGCCAGTACACTGAAGCTTTCTTT
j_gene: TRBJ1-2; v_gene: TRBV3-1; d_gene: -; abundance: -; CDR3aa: CASSRVQGYGYTF; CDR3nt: TGTGCCAGCAGTCGCGTCCAGGGGTATGGCTACACCTTC
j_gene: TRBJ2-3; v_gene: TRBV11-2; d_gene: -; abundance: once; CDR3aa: CASSLVGGGSLPDTQYF; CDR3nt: TGTGCCAGCAGCTTAGTAGGGGGGGGATCACTACCAGATACGCAGTATTTT
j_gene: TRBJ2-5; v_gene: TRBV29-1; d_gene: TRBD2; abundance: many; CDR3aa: CSVEEVAGGRETQYF; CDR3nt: TGCAGCGTTGAAGAAGTAGCGGGAGGGCGAGAGACCCAGTACTTC
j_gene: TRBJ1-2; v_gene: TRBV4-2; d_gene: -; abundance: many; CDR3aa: CASSQAGDNYGYTF; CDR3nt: TGTGCCAGCAGCCAAGCCGGGGACAACTATGGCTACACCTTC
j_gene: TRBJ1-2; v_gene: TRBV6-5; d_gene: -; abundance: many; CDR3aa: CASSRGSLANYGYTF; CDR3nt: TGTGCCAGCAGTAGGGGGTCTTTAGCTAACTATGGCTACACCTTC
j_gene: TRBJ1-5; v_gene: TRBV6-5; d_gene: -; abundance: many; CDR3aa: CASSYGAEDQPQHF; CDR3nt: TGTGCCAGCAGTTACGGGGCTGAAGATCAGCCCCAGCATTTT
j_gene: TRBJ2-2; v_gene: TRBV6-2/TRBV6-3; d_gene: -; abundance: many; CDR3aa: CASSYSWVSGELFF; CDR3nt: TGTGCCAGCAGTTACTCTTGGGTTTCCGGGGAGCTGTTTTTT
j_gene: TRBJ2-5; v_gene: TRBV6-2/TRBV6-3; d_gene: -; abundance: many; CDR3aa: CASYRSPQETQYF; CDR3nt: TGTGCCAGCTACAGGTCCCCCCAAGAGACCCAGTACTTC
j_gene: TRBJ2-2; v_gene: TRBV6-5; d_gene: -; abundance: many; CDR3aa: CASSYRTIQNTGELFF; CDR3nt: TGTGCCAGCAGTTATCGGACAATCCAAAACACCGGGGAGCTGTTTTTT
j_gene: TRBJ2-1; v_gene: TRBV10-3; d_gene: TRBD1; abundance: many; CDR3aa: CAISETGTGIFF; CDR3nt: TGTGCCATCAGTGAGACCGGGACAGGGATTTTCTTC
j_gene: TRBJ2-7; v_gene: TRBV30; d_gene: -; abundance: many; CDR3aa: CAWTLAGSYEQYF; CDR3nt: TGTGCCTGGACTTTGGCGGGGAGCTACGAGCAGTACTTC
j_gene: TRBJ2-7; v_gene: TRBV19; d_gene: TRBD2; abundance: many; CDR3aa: CASRRTSGYYEQYF; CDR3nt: TGTGCCAGTCGCCGGACTAGCGGGTACTACGAGCAGTACTTC
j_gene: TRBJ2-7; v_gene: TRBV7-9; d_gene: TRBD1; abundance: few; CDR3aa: CASSPRRGQGFEQYF; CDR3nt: TGTGCCAGCAGCCCCCGCCGGGGACAGGGGTTCGAGCAGTACTTC
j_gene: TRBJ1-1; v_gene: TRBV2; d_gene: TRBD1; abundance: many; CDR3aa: CASRKTGGNTEAFF; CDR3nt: TGTGCCAGCAGAAAGACAGGGGGGAACACTGAAGCTTTCTTT
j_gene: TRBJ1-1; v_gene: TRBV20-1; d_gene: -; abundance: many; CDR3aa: CSAPSFLMNTEAFF; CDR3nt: TGCAGTGCCCCCTCTTTCTTAATGAACACTGAAGCTTTCTTT
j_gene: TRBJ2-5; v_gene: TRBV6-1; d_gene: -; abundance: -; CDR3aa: CASKGRAQETQYF; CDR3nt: TGTGCCAGCAAGGGTAGGGCCCAAGAGACCCAGTACTTC